This T cell receptor (beta chain) was sequenced during a study of blood T cell repertoires in COVID-19. Across the study: T cells, B-cell-depleted T cells, or PBMCs supplied cDNA or gDNA.

Source study methods: Reference gene primer amplification gave nucleated cell count estimates. The table came from immunoSEQ multiplex PCR; TCRdb's copy has only in-frame clones and leaves some out. From that table come the V and J calls and clone size; the DNA was used to work out D and trimming. The sample has around 300,000 clones; 75% to 90% are singletons. The receptor comes from a woman aged 30 to 39 who had recovered from COVID-19. Sequencing input: peripheral blood.

The chain's CDR3 is CASSQQGYGYTF. In DNA, the CDR3 is TGTGCCAGCAGTCAACAGGGTTATGGCTACACCTTC. The genes are TRBV12-3 or TRBV12-4 and TRBJ1-2; tentative D call: TRBD1 (6 bases). Trimming cost V 5 bases and J 5 bases, with 9 bases left between them. The CDR3 consists of 12 residues.